A single sample is the source of the 28 T cell receptor beta chains below, sequenced in a study of CD8 T cells in Susac syndrome. cDNA came from roughly 0.47 to 1 ug RNA primed by random hexamers. Via MiXCR, TCRdb re-called the immunoSEQ multiplex PCR reads, giving one row per CDR3 protein. This table has about 90,000 distinct CDR3 sequences, approximately 92% appearing once. Material: CD8+ T cells from PBMCs. The source of these receptors is a human donor in good health.

The chain links TRBV9 to TRBJ1-3; D uncertain. This CDR3 is 13 amino acids long. Germline CDR1 and CDR2: SGDLS and YYNGEE. The V end lost 4 bases, the J end lost 2 bases, and 7 bases lay between the germline ends. CDR3 nucleotide sequence: TGTGCCAGCAGCCCCTCGCCTGGAAACACCATATATTTT. It translates to CASSPSPGNTIYF. Complete variable domain (other parts from reference TRBV9 and TRBJ1-3): DSGVTQTPKHLITATGQRVTLRCSPRSGDLSVYWYQQSLDQGLQFLIQYYNGEERAKGNILERFSAQQFPDLHSELNLSSLELGDSALYFCASSPSPGNTIYFGEGSWLTVV.

The chain couples TRBV5-4 to TRBJ2-2; D is ambiguous. The V gene lost 0 bases and the J gene lost 2 bases, with 5 bases spanning the gap. The CDR3 loop spans 14 amino acids. CDR1 SGHNT and CDR2 YYREEE come from the germline V gene (reference sequence). This CDR3 is CASSLEGNTGELFF. In nucleotides, the CDR3 is TGTGCCAGCAGCTTGGAGGGTAACACCGGGGAGCTGTTTTTT.

In its sample, this clonotype was seen once. V gene TRBV13 combines with J gene TRBJ2-3, with 9 nucleotides matching TRBD2. The V gene's germline CDR1 is PRHDT and CDR2 FYEKMQ (reference sequence). Trimming cost V 4 bases and J 2 bases; bases outside gene matches: 1. CDR3 length: 14 residues. CDR3 amino acids: CASSWTSDTDTQYF. In DNA, the CDR3 is TGTGCCAGCAGCTGGACTAGCGACACAGATACGCAGTATTTT.

This chain connects TRBV7-9 to TRBJ2-1; 7 nucleotides align to TRBD2. The germline V gene has CDR1 SEHNR and CDR2 FQNEAQ (reference sequence). J gave up 5 bases and V 7 bases, and 2 bases lay outside the gene matches. CDR3 length: 12 amino acids. The CDR3 sequence: CASKRGDNEQFF. The DNA of the CDR3 is TGTGCCAGCAAGCGGGGTGACAATGAGCAGTTCTTC.

This clonotype was seen once. The chain couples TRBV2 to TRBJ2-1; no clear D gene. This CDR3 has 12 residues. The germline CDR1 and CDR2 sequences are SNHLY and FYNNEI. Between the trimmed V and J ends, which lost 10 bases and 7 bases, there was a span of 14 bases. Written as DNA, the CDR3 is TGTGCCACATACCTTAGGTCAAATGAGCAGTTCTTC. It codes for CATYLRSNEQFF.

The V and J genes are TRBV21-1 and TRBJ1-3; TRBD1 is the table's D call and was not checked against the DNA. TRBV21-1 is classified as a pseudogene. CDR3 length: 16 residues. This chain's CDR3 is CASSTDRGRSGNTIYF. In nucleotides, the CDR3 is TGTGCCAGCAGCACGGACAGGGGACGCTCTGGAAACACCATATATTTT.

This clonotype was detected only once. The chain couples TRBV3-1 to TRBJ2-3; 8 bases agree with TRBD2. This CDR3 comprises 13 residues. From germline, CDR1 is LGHDT and CDR2 YNNKEL (reference sequence). Trimming at V came to 6 bases and at J to 12 bases, leaving 11 bases not matched to a gene. The CDR3 DNA reads TGTGCCAGCAGGCACATCTCCGGGACTAGTCAGTATTTT. Translation gives CASRHISGTSQYF.

The chain links TRBV20-1 to TRBJ1-5, with 9 bases aligning to TRBD1. Germline V CDR1 and CDR2: DFQATT, SNEGSKA (reference sequence). Losses at the gene ends were 0 bases for V and 2 bases for J; bases not matched to a gene: 11. The length of the CDR3 is 18 residues. The DNA of the CDR3 is TGCAGTGCTAGAGATTCGTCGGACAGGGGTGATGGCAATCAGCCCCAGCATTTT. Protein product: CSARDSSDRGDGNQPQHF.

The chain links TRBV20-1 to TRBJ1-1; 7 nucleotides match TRBD1. The CDR3 consists of 16 residues. Germline loops: CDR1 DFQATT, CDR2 SNEGSKA (reference sequence). V lost 0 bases and J lost 2; bases outside the gene matches: 9. The CDR3 is CSARDLGDRDNTEAFF. The CDR3 coding sequence is TGCAGTGCTAGAGACCTAGGTGACAGGGATAACACTGAAGCTTTCTTT.

The chain combines TRBV20-1 with TRBJ2-7, with 8 bases identical to TRBD2. After removal of 2 bases from V and 1 base from J, the junction contained 7 bases not matched to a gene. The CDR3 is made up of 15 amino acids. CDR1 is DFQATT, CDR2 SNEGSKA, per germline (reference sequence). CDR3 DNA: TGCAGTGCTAGACCTCTGACTAGCGCTTCCTACGAGCAGTACTTC. Protein product: CSARPLTSASYEQYF.

The genes are TRBV29-1 and TRBJ1-1, with a tentative D call TRBD1 (6 bases). The CDR3 spans 14 residues. Germline V lookup: CDR1 SQVTM, CDR2 ANQGSEA. Trimming pared 0 bases from V and 1 base from J, leaving 9 bases between. Here the CDR3 DNA reads TGCAGCGTTGAAGAGGGGGCGGGGAACACTGAAGCTTTCTTT. This codes for CSVEEGAGNTEAFF.

This sequence joins TRBV29-1 and TRBJ2-7; weak D call: TRBD2 (5 bases). This CDR3 is 13 amino acids long. The V end lost 0 bases, the J end lost 4 bases, and 10 bases lay between the germline ends. Germline CDR1 SQVTM, CDR2 ANQGSEA. CDR3 sequence reads: CSVEDSREYEQYF. The DNA for the CDR3 is TGCAGCGTTGAAGATTCTAGGGAGTACGAGCAGTACTTC.

This clonotype was counted once. The V and J genes are TRBV5-1 and TRBJ2-2, with no clear D. V was clipped by 2 bases and J by 2 bases, with 13 bases between them. The length of the CDR3 is 16 residues. The germline V gene encodes CDR1 SGHRS and CDR2 YFSETQ. In DNA form, the CDR3 reads TGCGCCAGCAGCTTAAGGGAAAGGATTAACACCGGGGAGCTGTTTTTT. It specifies CASSLRERINTGELFF. Full variable domain (missing parts from reference TRBV5-1 and TRBJ2-2): KAGVTQTPRYLIKTRGQQVTLSCSPISGHRSVSWYQQTPGQGLQFLFEYFSETQRNKGNFPGRFSGRQFSNSRSEMNVSTLELGDSALYLCASSLRERINTGELFFGEGSRLTVL.

The rearrangement links TRBV13 to TRBJ2-7; D is unresolved. Trimming pared 2 bases from V and 0 bases from J, leaving 8 bases between. The CDR3 totals 14 residues. Germline V CDR1 and CDR2: PRHDT, FYEKMQ (reference sequence). The CDR3 nucleotides read TGTGCCAGCAGCTTAAACGGGCCCTCCTACGAGCAGTACTTC. Protein product: CASSLNGPSYEQYF. Variable domain in full (rest from reference TRBV13 and TRBJ2-7): AAGVIQSPRHLIKEKRETATLKCYPIPRHDTVYWYQQGPGQDPQFLISFYEKMQSDKGSIPDRFSAQQFSDYHSELNMSSLELGDSALYFCASSLNGPSYEQYFGPGTRLTVT.

This sequence joins TRBV9 and TRBJ2-3, with D unresolved. There are 14 residues in the CDR3. With 3 bases removed from V and 3 bases from J, the gap between germline ends came to 11 bases. Germline CDR1 SGDLS, CDR2 YYNGEE. CDR3 bases: TGTGCCAGCAGCGCAGAAATTGAGACAGATACGCAGTATTTT. It encodes CASSAEIETDTQYF.

This clonotype occurred once. The CDR3 sequence is CASSQVQLSNQPQHF. CDR3 nucleotide sequence: TGCGCCAGCAGCCAAGTACAGCTTAGCAATCAGCCCCAGCATTTT. The chain recombines TRBV4-1 with TRBJ1-5; no clear D gene. CDR1 and CDR2 (germline): MGHRA, YSYEKL. This CDR3 is built from 15 residues. Trimming cost V 1 base and J 0 bases, with 7 bases left between them.

The V call is TRBV19, the J call TRBJ2-1, with D hard to call. Per germline, CDR1 LNHDA and CDR2 SQIVND (reference sequence). V was pared by 6 bases and J by 1 base, with 10 bases between. This CDR3 has 14 amino acids. The CDR3 region is CASSPLLSYNEQFF. The CDR3 DNA sequence: TGTGCCAGTAGCCCCCTTCTGTCCTACAATGAGCAGTTCTTC. The whole variable domain, remainder taken from reference TRBV19 and TRBJ2-1, is DGGITQSPKYLFRKEGQNVTLSCEQNLNHDAMYWYRQDPGQGLRLIYYSQIVNDFQKGDIAEGYSVSREKKESFPLTVTSAQKNPTAFYLCASSPLLSYNEQFFGPGTRLTVL.

In nucleotides, the CDR3 is TGTGCCAGCAGCTTCCTCAGGGGCCGTAATTCACCCCTCCACTTT. Its translation: CASSFLRGRNSPLHF. The V call is TRBV6-5, the J call TRBJ1-6; weak D call: TRBD1 (6 bases). V lost 6 bases and J 6 bases, leaving 15 bases between the germline ends. The CDR3 extends over 15 amino acids. Germline values: CDR1 MNHEY, CDR2 SVGAGI.

V usage is TRBV6-4 and J usage is TRBJ2-7; no clear D. The ends were cut back, 7 bases at V and 5 bases at J, with 18 bases in the middle. The CDR3 extends over 14 amino acids. Germline V CDR1 and CDR2: MRHNA, SNTAGT. CDR3 sequence reads: CASTPTGPAHEQYF. The CDR3 nucleotides are TGTGCCAGCACTCCCACCGGACCGGCCCACGAGCAGTACTTC.

The V gene is TRBV12-5, the J gene TRBJ1-2, with D uncertain. Germline CDR1 is LGHNT and CDR2 is FRNRAP. The V gene lost 2 bases and the J gene lost 4 bases, with 11 bases spanning the gap. The CDR3 contains 14 residues. CDR3 loop: CASGLSPPAYGYTF. CDR3 in DNA: TGTGCTAGTGGTTTGTCCCCGCCCGCCTATGGCTACACCTTC.

The J gene is TRBJ1-1, the V gene TRBV28; 7 bases line up with TRBD1. The CDR3 has 14 residues. CDR1 and CDR2 (germline): MDHEN, SYDVKM. The ends lost 6 bases at V and 5 bases at J; junction bases unmatched: 9. The CDR3 here is CASRRQGIRTEAFF. The CDR3 coding sequence is TGTGCCAGCAGGAGACAGGGAATCAGGACTGAAGCTTTCTTT.

J is TRBJ2-1 and V is TRBV6-1; 7 nucleotides agree with TRBD2. Trimming took 6 bases from V and 0 from J; bases not matched to a gene: 11. Germline CDR1 reads MNHNS; CDR2 reads SASEGT. The CDR3 covers 17 residues. CDR3: CASRKTSGTHSYNEQFF. CDR3 DNA: TGTGCCAGCAGAAAGACGAGCGGGACCCACTCCTACAATGAGCAGTTCTTC.

The genes are TRBV4-1 and TRBJ1-2; tentatively, D is TRBD1 (5 bases). V gave up 0 bases and J gave up 6 bases, with 8 bases separating them. Germline loops: CDR1 MGHRA, CDR2 YSYEKL. The CDR3 totals 13 residues. CDR3 nucleotide sequence: TGCGCCAGCAGCCAAGAAGGGGCTAATGGCTACACCTTC. This encodes CASSQEGANGYTF.

The chain employs TRBV5-1 and TRBJ2-1; TRBD2 agrees at 9 bases. Germline trimming cut 2 bases from V and 6 bases from J; bases unmatched to any gene: 6. The CDR3 runs to 15 residues. Germline CDR1 and CDR2: SGHRS and YFSETQ. The chain's CDR3 is CASSFVAGESNEQFF. The CDR3 nucleotides are TGCGCCAGCAGCTTCGTAGCGGGGGAGTCCAATGAGCAGTTCTTC.

The CDR3 loop is CARTLRNEQFF. The DNA for the CDR3 is TGTGCCCGGACCCTGAGGAATGAGCAGTTCTTC. V gene TRBV30 combines with J gene TRBJ2-1; D gene uncertain. Trimming removed 8 bases from V and 7 bases from J, with 12 bases in between. Germline-derived CDR1 and CDR2 are GTSNPN and SVGIG (reference sequence). This CDR3 has 11 amino acids.

The chain carries TRBV14 and TRBJ1-2, with D unresolved. CDR1 and CDR2 from the germline V gene are SGHDN and FVKESK. V was trimmed by 0 bases and J by 0 bases, leaving 8 bases between them. This CDR3 is built from 15 residues. The CDR3 DNA is TGTGCCAGCAGCCAAGAGAGTACAGCTAACTATGGCTACACCTTC. Amino acid sequence: CASSQESTANYGYTF.

The J gene is TRBJ2-4, the V gene TRBV10-2, with D tentatively TRBD2 (6 bases). The CDR3 has 13 amino acids. Trimming removed 8 bases at V and 7 bases at J, with 15 bases between. Looked up from germline, CDR1 is WSHSY and CDR2 is SAAADI. The CDR3 DNA follows: TGCGCCAGCTCCCCGGGGGTGTTTAACATTCAGTACTTC. Its translation is CASSPGVFNIQYF.

The chain recombines TRBV29-1 with TRBJ1-1; D not resolved. Germline values: CDR1 SQVTM, CDR2 ANQGSEA. Trimming left V 5 bases short and J 0 bases short, with 10 bases between. This CDR3 contains 13 residues. CDR3 bases: TGCAGCGTTAGAGCGGGATTGAACACTGAAGCTTTCTTT. Protein sequence: CSVRAGLNTEAFF.